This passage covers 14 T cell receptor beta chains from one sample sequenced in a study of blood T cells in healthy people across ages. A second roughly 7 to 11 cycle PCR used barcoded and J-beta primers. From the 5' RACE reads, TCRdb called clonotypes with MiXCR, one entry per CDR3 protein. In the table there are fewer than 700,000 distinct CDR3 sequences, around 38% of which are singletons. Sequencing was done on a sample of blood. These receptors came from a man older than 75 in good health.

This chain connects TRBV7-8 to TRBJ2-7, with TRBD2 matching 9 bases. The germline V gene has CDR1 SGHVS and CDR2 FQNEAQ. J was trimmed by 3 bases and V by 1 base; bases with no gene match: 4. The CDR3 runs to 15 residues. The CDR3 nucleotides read TGTGCCAGCAGCTTAGTTTTAGCGGGGGACTACGAGCAGTACTTC. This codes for CASSLVLAGDYEQYF.

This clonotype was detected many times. The CDR3 sequence is CASSLTGLQETQYF. For the CDR3, the DNA is TGTGCCAGCAGCTTGACAGGTCTCCAAGAGACCCAGTACTTC. This rearrangement joins TRBV7-2 to TRBJ2-5, with D possibly TRBD1 on 6 matching bases. With 3 bases removed from V and 1 base from J, the gap between germline ends came to 9 bases. The germline V gene has CDR1 SGHTA and CDR2 FQGNSA. CDR3 length: 14 residues.

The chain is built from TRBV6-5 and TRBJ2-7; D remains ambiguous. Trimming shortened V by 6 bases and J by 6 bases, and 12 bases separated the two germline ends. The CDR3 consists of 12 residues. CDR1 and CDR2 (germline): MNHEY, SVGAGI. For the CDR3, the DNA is TGTGCCAGCAGCTTTTCCTTGGGCGAGCAGTACTTC. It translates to CASSFSLGEQYF.

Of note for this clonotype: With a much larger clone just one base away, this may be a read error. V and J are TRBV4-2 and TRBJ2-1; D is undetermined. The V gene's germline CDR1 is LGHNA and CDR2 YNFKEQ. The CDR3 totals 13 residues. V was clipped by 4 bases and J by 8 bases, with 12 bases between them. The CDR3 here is CASSRETADEQFF. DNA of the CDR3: TGTGCCAGCAGCCGAGAAACGGCGGATGAGCAGTTCTTC.

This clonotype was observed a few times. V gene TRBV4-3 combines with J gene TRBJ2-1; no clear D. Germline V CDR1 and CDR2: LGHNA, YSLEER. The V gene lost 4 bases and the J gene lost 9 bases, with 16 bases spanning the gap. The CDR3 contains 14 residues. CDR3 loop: CASSRRAARIEQFF. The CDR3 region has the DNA TGCGCCAGCAGCCGCCGGGCCGCGCGCATTGAGCAGTTCTTC.

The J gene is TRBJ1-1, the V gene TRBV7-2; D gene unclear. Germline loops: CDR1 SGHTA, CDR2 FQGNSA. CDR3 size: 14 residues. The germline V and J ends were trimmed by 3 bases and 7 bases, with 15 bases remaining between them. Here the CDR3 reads CASSLSQPAYEAFF. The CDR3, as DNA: TGTGCCAGCAGCTTGAGCCAGCCTGCTTATGAAGCTTTCTTT.

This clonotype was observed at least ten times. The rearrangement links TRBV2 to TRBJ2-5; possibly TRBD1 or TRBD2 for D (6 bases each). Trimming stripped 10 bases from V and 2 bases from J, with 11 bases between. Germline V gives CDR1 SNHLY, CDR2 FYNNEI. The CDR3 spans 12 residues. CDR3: CATGALQETQYF. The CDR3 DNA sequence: TGTGCCACGGGGGCCCTACAAGAGACCCAGTACTTC.

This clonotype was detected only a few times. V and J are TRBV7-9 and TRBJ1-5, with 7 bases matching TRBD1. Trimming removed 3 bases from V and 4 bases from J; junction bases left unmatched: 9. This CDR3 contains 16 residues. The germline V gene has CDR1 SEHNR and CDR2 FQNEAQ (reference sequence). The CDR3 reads CASSFSGGRWNQPQHF. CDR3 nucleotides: TGTGCCAGCAGCTTCTCAGGGGGAAGGTGGAATCAGCCCCAGCATTTT.

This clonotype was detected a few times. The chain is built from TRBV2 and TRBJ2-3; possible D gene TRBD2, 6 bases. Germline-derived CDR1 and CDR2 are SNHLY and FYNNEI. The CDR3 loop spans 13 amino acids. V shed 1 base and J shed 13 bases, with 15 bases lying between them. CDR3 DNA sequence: TGTGCCAGCAGTGAAGAGCGTAGGGGACTTAAGTATTTT. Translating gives CASSEERRGLKYF. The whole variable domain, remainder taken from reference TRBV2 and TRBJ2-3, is EPEVTQTPSHQVTQMGQEVILRCVPISNHLYFYWYRQILGQKVEFLVSFYNNEISEKSEIFDDQFSVERPDGSNFTLKIRSTKLEDSAMYFCASSEERRGLKYFGPGTRLTVL.

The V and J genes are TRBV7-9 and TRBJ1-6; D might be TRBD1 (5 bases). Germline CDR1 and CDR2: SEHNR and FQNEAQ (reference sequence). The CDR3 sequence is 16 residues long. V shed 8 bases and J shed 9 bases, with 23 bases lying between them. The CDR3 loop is CASAFGGTAGGSPLHF. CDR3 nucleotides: TGTGCCAGCGCATTCGGGGGGACGGCCGGGGGTTCACCCCTCCACTTT.

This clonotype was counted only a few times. This chain's CDR3 is CASARSSYNEQFF. The CDR3 DNA sequence: TGTGCCAGCGCCCGATCCTCCTACAATGAGCAGTTCTTC. This chain links TRBV6-5 with TRBJ2-1; D remains unclear. The CDR3 length is 13 residues. CDR1 is MNHEY and CDR2 is SVGAGI in the germline V gene. Trimming left V 8 bases short and J 0 bases short, with 8 bases between.

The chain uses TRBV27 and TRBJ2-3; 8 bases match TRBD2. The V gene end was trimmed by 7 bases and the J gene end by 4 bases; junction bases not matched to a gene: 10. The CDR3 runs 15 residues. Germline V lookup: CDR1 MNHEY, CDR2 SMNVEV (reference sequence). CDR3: CASTSRSGSPDTQYF. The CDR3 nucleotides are TGTGCCAGCACCTCGAGGAGCGGGAGCCCAGATACGCAGTATTTT.

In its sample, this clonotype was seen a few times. The CDR3 spells CASSPTTGGKTQYF. The CDR3 DNA follows: TGTGCCAGCAGCCCGACGACAGGGGGGAAGACCCAGTACTTC. The chain couples TRBV7-2 to TRBJ2-5; 9 bases align to TRBD1. The CDR3 is 14 residues long. Trimming at V came to 5 bases and at J to 6 bases, leaving 7 bases not matched to a gene. Germline CDR1 and CDR2: SGHTA and FQGNSA.

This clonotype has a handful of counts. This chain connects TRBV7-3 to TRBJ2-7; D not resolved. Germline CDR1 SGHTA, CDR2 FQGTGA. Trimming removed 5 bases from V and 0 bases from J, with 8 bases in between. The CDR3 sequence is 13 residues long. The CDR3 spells CASSPDYSYEQYF. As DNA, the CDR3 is TGTGCCAGCAGCCCCGATTACTCCTACGAGCAGTACTTC.